Listed below are T cell receptor beta chains from one sample, sequenced in a study of beta chain features in type 1 diabetes. Some clones are missing from TCRdb's copy, which holds only in-frame ones; the method was immunoSEQ multiplex PCR. The sample includes some 150,000 clones, about 10% of them seen just once. The sequenced sample consisted of naive CD4+ T cells from blood. These receptors were collected from a man between 18 and 29 years old in good health. The CDR3 runs from the conserved cysteine through the conserved F or W. Fields, in order: CDR3 DNA, CDR3 protein, D gene, V gene, J gene, clone size. D genes are given only for firm matches. The listing skips clone size in some rows; elsewhere it reads once, few, many or a size class.

CDR3nt: TGTGCCAGCAGCTTGCGGACTAGCGGGACCAGCACAGATACGCAGTATTTT
CDR3aa: CASSLRTSGTSTDTQYF
d_gene: TRBD2
v_gene: TRBV7-2
j_gene: TRBJ2-3
abundance: .

CDR3nt: TGTGCCAGTAGTCCAAGGACATGGGACTCCTACGAGCAGTACTTC
CDR3aa: CASSPRTWDSYEQYF
d_gene: .
v_gene: TRBV19
j_gene: TRBJ2-7
abundance: few

CDR3nt: TGTGCCAGCAGCCAACTCGGGACACCCTACAATGAGCAGTTCTTC
CDR3aa: CASSQLGTPYNEQFF
d_gene: .
v_gene: TRBV4-2
j_gene: TRBJ2-1
abundance: few

CDR3nt: TGCGCCAGCAGCTTGGAGGGACAGGGCCGTCACATTCAGTACTTC
CDR3aa: CASSLEGQGRHIQYF
d_gene: TRBD1
v_gene: TRBV5-1
j_gene: TRBJ2-4
abundance: few

CDR3nt: TGTGCCAGCAGTTTAACAGGGGGACAGCCCCAGCATTTT
CDR3aa: CASSLTGGQPQHF
d_gene: TRBD1
v_gene: TRBV27
j_gene: TRBJ1-5
abundance: .

CDR3nt: TGCGCCAGCAGCTTGGCTCAGGAAGAAAAACTGTTTTTT
CDR3aa: CASSLAQEEKLFF
d_gene: .
v_gene: TRBV5-1
j_gene: TRBJ1-4
abundance: few

CDR3nt: TGTGCCAGCTCACCACGCGGGGTCGGCAATCAGCCCCAGCATTTT
CDR3aa: CASSPRGVGNQPQHF
d_gene: .
v_gene: TRBV18
j_gene: TRBJ1-5
abundance: few

CDR3nt: TGTGCCAGCCCGGAGGACAGTCAAGAGACCCAGTACTTC
CDR3aa: CASPEDSQETQYF
d_gene: .
v_gene: TRBV14
j_gene: TRBJ2-5
abundance: many

CDR3nt: TGTGCCAGCAGCTTATTCGTCTCCTACGAGCAGTACTTC
CDR3aa: CASSLFVSYEQYF
d_gene: .
v_gene: TRBV7-2
j_gene: TRBJ2-7
abundance: few

CDR3nt: TGCAGCGTTGAAGAGGGCCCGAGGAACACTGAAGCTTTCTTT
CDR3aa: CSVEEGPRNTEAFF
d_gene: .
v_gene: TRBV29-1
j_gene: TRBJ1-1
abundance: few

CDR3nt: TGTGCCAGCAGCATGGGACAGATCTACGAGCAGTACTTC
CDR3aa: CASSMGQIYEQYF
d_gene: TRBD1
v_gene: TRBV25-1
j_gene: TRBJ2-7
abundance: many

CDR3nt: TGTGCCAGCAGCGAGTGGACAGGACTTAATGAAAAACTGTTTTTT
CDR3aa: CASSEWTGLNEKLFF
d_gene: TRBD1
v_gene: TRBV7-2
j_gene: TRBJ1-4
abundance: few

CDR3nt: TGTGCCAGCAGCCCCCAGGGCAACTCCTACGAGCAGTACTTC
CDR3aa: CASSPQGNSYEQYF
d_gene: .
v_gene: TRBV7-3
j_gene: TRBJ2-7
abundance: few

CDR3nt: TGTGCCAGCAGGGGGACAGGGGCGGGGGCCAACGTCCTGACTTTC
CDR3aa: CASRGTGAGANVLTF
d_gene: TRBD1
v_gene: TRBV11-2
j_gene: TRBJ2-6
abundance: few

CDR3nt: TGTGCCAGCAGCTTAATTTGGGGCGGAGCGAACACTGAAGCTTTCTTT
CDR3aa: CASSLIWGGANTEAFF
d_gene: .
v_gene: TRBV7-8
j_gene: TRBJ1-1
abundance: .

CDR3nt: TGTGCCAGCAGTTTAGGGCAGTCCTATGGCTACACCTTC
CDR3aa: CASSLGQSYGYTF
d_gene: .
v_gene: TRBV27
j_gene: TRBJ1-2
abundance: .

CDR3nt: TGTGCCCGGGACAGGGGGCCCGCAGATACGCAGTATTTT
CDR3aa: CARDRGPADTQYF
d_gene: TRBD1
v_gene: TRBV30
j_gene: TRBJ2-3
abundance: many

CDR3nt: TGTGCCAGCAGTGGGCAGAGTTCAGATACGCAGTATTTT
CDR3aa: CASSGQSSDTQYF
d_gene: .
v_gene: TRBV7-7
j_gene: TRBJ2-3
abundance: few

CDR3nt: TGCGCCAGCAGCCTCCTAGTGGCCTACGAGCAGTACTTC
CDR3aa: CASSLLVAYEQYF
d_gene: .
v_gene: TRBV4-1
j_gene: TRBJ2-7
abundance: .

CDR3nt: TGTGCCTATGCGAGCTACGAGCAGTACTTC
CDR3aa: CAYASYEQYF
d_gene: .
v_gene: TRBV30
j_gene: TRBJ2-7
abundance: few

CDR3nt: TGTGCCAGCAGCAAAACATGGCACAGGGGGGGAAACTATGGCTACACCTTC
CDR3aa: CASSKTWHRGGNYGYTF
d_gene: .
v_gene: TRBV21-1
j_gene: TRBJ1-2
abundance: .

CDR3nt: TGTGCCAGCAGCTCGGTCACTGAAGCTTTCTTT
CDR3aa: CASSSVTEAFF
d_gene: .
v_gene: TRBV5-6
j_gene: TRBJ1-1
abundance: many

CDR3nt: TGTGCCAGCAGCCAAGTGGGGACAGAGTCAGGCTACACCTTC
CDR3aa: CASSQVGTESGYTF
d_gene: TRBD1
v_gene: TRBV6-1
j_gene: TRBJ1-2
abundance: few

CDR3nt: TGTGCCTGGAGTAACGCCCCGGTGAGCACTGAAGCTTTCTTT
CDR3aa: CAWSNAPVSTEAFF
d_gene: .
v_gene: TRBV30
j_gene: TRBJ1-1
abundance: .

CDR3nt: TGCGCCAGCAGCGAACGGACTAGCGATGGTCAAGAGACCCAGTACTTC
CDR3aa: CASSERTSDGQETQYF
d_gene: TRBD2
v_gene: TRBV5-1
j_gene: TRBJ2-5
abundance: few

CDR3nt: TGTGCCATCAGTGAATTCACAGGGGGGAATTCACCCCTCCACTTT
CDR3aa: CAISEFTGGNSPLHF
d_gene: TRBD1
v_gene: TRBV10-3
j_gene: TRBJ1-6
abundance: few

CDR3nt: TGTGCCAGCAGCCGGGACAGGGAGGGCCACGAGCAGTACTTC
CDR3aa: CASSRDREGHEQYF
d_gene: TRBD1
v_gene: TRBV7-2
j_gene: TRBJ2-7
abundance: .

CDR3nt: TGTGCCAGCAGTTTTGGGATCCAGGGCACTGAAGCTTTCTTT
CDR3aa: CASSFGIQGTEAFF
d_gene: .
v_gene: TRBV6-6
j_gene: TRBJ1-1
abundance: many

CDR3nt: TGCGCCAGCAGCTTGGAAGCAGGGGCCGAGCAGTACTTC
CDR3aa: CASSLEAGAEQYF
d_gene: .
v_gene: TRBV5-1
j_gene: TRBJ2-7
abundance: many

CDR3nt: TGTGCCAGCAGTGAATATATGAGCACAGATACGCAGTATTTT
CDR3aa: CASSEYMSTDTQYF
d_gene: .
v_gene: TRBV25-1
j_gene: TRBJ2-3
abundance: .

CDR3nt: TGTGCCAGCAGCTACGGACAGGGCCGTAGCTATGGCTACACCTTC
CDR3aa: CASSYGQGRSYGYTF
d_gene: TRBD1
v_gene: TRBV7-2
j_gene: TRBJ1-2
abundance: few

CDR3nt: TGCGCCAGCAGTACACAGGGTCGACCGCAAGAGACCCAGTACTTC
CDR3aa: CASSTQGRPQETQYF
d_gene: .
v_gene: TRBV10-2
j_gene: TRBJ2-5
abundance: .

CDR3nt: TGTGCCAGCAGCTCTTTGGGGGGCACTGAAGCTTTCTTT
CDR3aa: CASSSLGGTEAFF
d_gene: .
v_gene: TRBV27
j_gene: TRBJ1-1
abundance: few

CDR3nt: TGTGCCATCAGTGAGGCCAGGGTGGGCTACGAGCAGTACTTC
CDR3aa: CAISEARVGYEQYF
d_gene: .
v_gene: TRBV10-3
j_gene: TRBJ2-7
abundance: few

CDR3nt: TGTGCCAGCAGCTTATTCCAGGCCTACGAGCAGTACTTC
CDR3aa: CASSLFQAYEQYF
d_gene: .
v_gene: TRBV7-3
j_gene: TRBJ2-7
abundance: .

CDR3nt: TGTGCCAGCACCTGGGACAGGGGTTCTAGCTATGGCTACACCTTC
CDR3aa: CASTWDRGSSYGYTF
d_gene: TRBD1
v_gene: TRBV6-5
j_gene: TRBJ1-2
abundance: .

CDR3nt: TGTGCCAGCAGCTTGCGTTACAGGGCCTACGAGCAGTACTTC
CDR3aa: CASSLRYRAYEQYF
d_gene: .
v_gene: TRBV11-1
j_gene: TRBJ2-7
abundance: .

CDR3nt: TGCAGCGTTGATCCCGGGAACACCGGGGAGCTGTTTTTT
CDR3aa: CSVDPGNTGELFF
d_gene: .
v_gene: TRBV29-1
j_gene: TRBJ2-2
abundance: few

CDR3nt: TGTGCCAGCAGCTTCACAGGGGCTGGAGGAAAACTGTTTTTT
CDR3aa: CASSFTGAGGKLFF
d_gene: TRBD1
v_gene: TRBV7-8
j_gene: TRBJ1-4
abundance: few

CDR3nt: TGTGCCAGCAGCTTAGGGAGGACTAGCCCGTACAATGAGCAGTTCTTC
CDR3aa: CASSLGRTSPYNEQFF
d_gene: TRBD2
v_gene: TRBV7-9
j_gene: TRBJ2-1
abundance: .

CDR3nt: TGTGCCAGCTCACCATCTAACAGGGAGAGGGAGACCCAGTACTTC
CDR3aa: CASSPSNRERETQYF
d_gene: .
v_gene: TRBV18
j_gene: TRBJ2-5
abundance: few

CDR3nt: TGTGCCAGCAGCTGGGGCCCATACAATGAGCAGTTCTTC
CDR3aa: CASSWGPYNEQFF
d_gene: .
v_gene: TRBV7-2
j_gene: TRBJ2-1
abundance: few

CDR3nt: TGTGCCAGCAGCTTCCAGACTAACCAAGAGACCCAGTACTTC
CDR3aa: CASSFQTNQETQYF
d_gene: .
v_gene: TRBV7-6
j_gene: TRBJ2-5
abundance: .